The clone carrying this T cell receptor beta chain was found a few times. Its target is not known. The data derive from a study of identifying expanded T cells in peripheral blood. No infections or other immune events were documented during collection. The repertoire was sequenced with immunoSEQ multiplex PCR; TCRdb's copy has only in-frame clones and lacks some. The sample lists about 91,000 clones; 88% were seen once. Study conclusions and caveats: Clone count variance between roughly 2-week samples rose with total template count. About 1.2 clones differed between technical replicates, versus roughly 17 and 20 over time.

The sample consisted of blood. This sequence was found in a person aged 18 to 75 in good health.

DNA for the CDR3: TGTGCCAGTAGCCAGGACAGGGACCATGGCTACACCTTC. Translating gives CASSQDRDHGYTF. The chain joins TRBV19 to TRBJ1-2, with 8 bases fitting TRBD1. Trimming cost V 6 bases and J 6 bases; bases outside gene matches: 6. The germline V gene has CDR1 LNHDA and CDR2 SQIVND (reference sequence). There are 13 residues in the CDR3.